The text below deals with one TCR beta chain. This specimen comes from a study of blood T cell repertoires in COVID-19. Turning to the study itself: T cells, B-cell-depleted T cells, or PBMCs supplied cDNA or gDNA.

The V gene lost 4 bases and the J gene lost 0 bases, with 10 bases spanning the gap. The CDR3 spans 15 residues. Per germline, CDR1 MNHEY and CDR2 SVGAGI. Source study methods: Estimation of nucleated cell counts was performed using reference gene primer amplification. Repertoires were generated with immunoSEQ multiplex PCR, while TCRdb's copy carries only in-frame clones and drops some. V and J calls and clone size come straight from that table; D and trimming were deduced from the DNA. The data show roughly 200,000 clones, 75% to 90% seen once. The clonotype comes from an older woman with acute or convalescent COVID-19. The rearrangement joins TRBV6-5 to TRBJ1-5; D possibly corresponds to TRBD1 (6 bases). Input material: peripheral blood. CDR3 nucleotide sequence: TGTGCCAGCAGTTCTACAGGGTATAGCAATCAGCCCCAGCATTTT. Protein product: CASSSTGYSNQPQHF.